The clone carrying this TCR beta chain is classed as medium-sized by frequency. The antigen is undetermined. Naivety in CD8+ T cells corresponded to a CD45RO-CCR7+CD27+CD95- phenotype. CDR1 and CDR2 (germline): DFQATT, SNEGSKA (reference sequence). The CDR3 consists of 14 residues. This sample stems from a study of CXCR3-negative and CXCR3-positive naive CD8 T cells. The method, 5' RACE with UMI labels, was used to prepare the TRB cDNA libraries. TCRdb reprocessed the 5' RACE reads and reports one entry per CDR3 protein, with no DNA. This sample's clone table lists roughly 5,100 distinct CDR3 sequences. General study points: Against CXCR3-negative naive cells, CXCR3-positive naive cells showed more hydrophobic TRB CDR3s. After cryopreservation, CXCR3 expression dropped partially; most assays used fresh PBMCs.

This sequence originates from a human donor in good health. Some clones in this sample may be carry-over from other donors' samples. Sequencing was carried out using naive CXCR3+ CD8+ T cells from blood. The subset here: CD45RO-CCR7+CD27+CD95- naive CD8+ T cells expressing CXCR3 (TNR3+). The gene calls are TRBV20-1 and TRBJ1-2; TCRdb names TRBD1, which stays unverified in the absence of DNA. This CDR3 is CSAREGDRSYGYTF.